Each of the 17 T cell receptor beta chains below was sequenced from the same sample in a study of regulatory T cells in long-lasting Graves disease. The time point was: persistent/refractory GD, antithyroid drugs over 5 years with positive TRAb. Following extraction of RNA from PBMCs, that RNA was used to make the TCR library. iRepertoire HTBI primers and Arm-PCR of CDR3 regions built TCR beta libraries. TCRdb called the multiplex PCR reads again in MiXCR, with one record for every CDR3 protein. The profile covers about 460,000 distinct CDR3 sequences, with 20% to 25% appearing a single time and about an eighth taken by the ten largest. Sequences were derived from peripheral blood mononuclear cells (PBMCs), sampled when the disease was refractory, from a patient treated with antithyroid drugs. Receptor source: a female donor with Graves disease.

This clonotype was observed at least ten times. This rearrangement joins TRBV12-3 or TRBV12-4 to TRBJ1-2; possible D gene TRBD1, 5 bases. Trimming left V 3 bases short and J 4 bases short, with 21 bases between. This CDR3 has 17 residues. The CDR3 nucleotides are TGTGCCAGCAGTTTCTCCATCTCGGGGGTAGAGAGCTATGGCTACACCTTC. Its protein is CASSFSISGVESYGYTF.

This clonotype was detected only a few times. The chain uses TRBV5-1 and TRBJ1-2; unclear D gene. Per germline, CDR1 SGHRS and CDR2 YFSETQ. With 4 bases removed from V and 6 bases from J, the gap between germline ends came to 13 bases. The CDR3 has 13 residues. CDR3 in DNA: TGCGCCAGCAGCCTCCCCATGGGAGATGGCTACACCTTC. It codes for CASSLPMGDGYTF.

The chain carries TRBV7-9 and TRBJ1-1; D gene uncertain. Germline V gives CDR1 SEHNR, CDR2 FQNEAQ (reference sequence). CDR3 length: 14 amino acids. The ends were cut back, 0 bases at V and 5 bases at J, with 10 bases in the middle. The CDR3 DNA reads as TGTGCCAGCAGCTTAGCCCGGGCCGGGACTGAAGCTTTCTTT. Translated: CASSLARAGTEAFF.

This clonotype was detected only a few times. J is TRBJ1-2 and V is TRBV7-2; perhaps TRBD1 as D (5 bases). The V and J ends lost 1 base and 1 base respectively, with 10 bases between them. The CDR3 contains 15 residues. Germline CDR1 reads SGHTA; CDR2 reads FQGNSA. CDR3 coding DNA: TGTGCCAGCAGCTTAGGGGACGGTGATAACTATGGCTACACCTTC. It specifies CASSLGDGDNYGYTF. Drawing the rest from reference TRBV7-2 and TRBJ1-2, the complete variable domain is GAGVSQSPSNKVTEKGKDVELRCDPISGHTALYWYRQSLGQGLEFLIYFQGNSAPDKSGLPSDRFSAERTGGSVSTLTIQRTQQEDSAVYLCASSLGDGDNYGYTFGSGTRLTVV.

CDR3 DNA sequence: TGCAGTGCTAGAGAGTTCAGGGCAGATACGCAGTATTTT. Translating gives CSAREFRADTQYF. The V gene is TRBV20-1, the J gene TRBJ2-3, with D possibly being TRBD1 (5 bases). V gave up 0 bases and J gave up 4 bases, with 8 bases separating them. There are 13 residues in the CDR3. The germline CDR1 and CDR2 sequences are DFQATT and SNEGSKA (reference sequence).

This clonotype has only a few counts. The V and J genes are TRBV11-2 and TRBJ2-5, with D perhaps matching TRBD1 (6 bases). The V gene lost 5 bases and the J gene lost 0 bases, with 10 bases spanning the gap. The CDR3 spans 14 residues. The germline V gene has CDR1 SGHAT and CDR2 FQNNGV. CDR3 nucleotides: TGTGCCAGCAGCAAAGACAGGTACCAAGAGACCCAGTACTTC. Residues: CASSKDRYQETQYF. The variable domain in full, completed from reference TRBV11-2 and TRBJ2-5, reads EAGVAQSPRYKIIEKRQSVAFWCNPISGHATLYWYQQILGQGPKLLIQFQNNGVVDDSQLPKDRFSAERLKGVDSTLKIQPAKLEDSAVYLCASSKDRYQETQYFGPGTRLLVL.

The CDR3 region has the DNA TGCAGTGCCGCAATAGCGGGAACACCCTACGAGCAGTACTTC. As protein: CSAAIAGTPYEQYF. V and J are TRBV20-1 and TRBJ2-7, with 8 bases identical to TRBD2. J gave up 2 bases and V 6 bases, and 9 bases lay outside the gene matches. This CDR3 spans 14 amino acids. CDR1 and CDR2 from the germline V gene are DFQATT and SNEGSKA (reference sequence).

The table lists this clonotype with many counts. CDR3 region: CASSEGSNQPQHF. The CDR3 DNA is TGTGCCAGCAGTGAAGGGTCGAATCAGCCCCAGCATTTT. The chain carries TRBV2 and TRBJ1-5; no reliable D call. Germline V CDR1 and CDR2: SNHLY, FYNNEI. The CDR3 consists of 13 residues. V gave up 1 base and J gave up 4 bases, with 5 bases separating them. The full variable domain, its missing parts supplied by reference TRBV2 and TRBJ1-5, is EPEVTQTPSHQVTQMGQEVILRCVPISNHLYFYWYRQILGQKVEFLVSFYNNEISEKSEIFDDQFSVERPDGSNFTLKIRSTKLEDSAMYFCASSEGSNQPQHFGDGTRLSIL.

V and J are TRBV4-1 and TRBJ2-5, with 10 positions matching TRBD2. Germline trimming cut 1 base from V and 8 bases from J; bases unmatched to any gene: 10. Per germline, CDR1 MGHRA and CDR2 YSYEKL. The length of the CDR3 is 16 residues. The CDR3 region has the DNA TGCGCCAGCAGCCAAGGGGCTAGCGGGGGCCTCTTCACCCAGTACTTC. It codes for CASSQGASGGLFTQYF.

The chain combines TRBV19 with TRBJ2-7, with 9 bases fitting TRBD1. This CDR3 is 14 amino acids long. Looked up from germline, CDR1 is LNHDA and CDR2 is SQIVND (reference sequence). V was pared by 10 bases and J by 6 bases, with 13 bases of the junction left unmatched. CDR3 loop: CATQGQGELGEQYF. As DNA, the CDR3 is TGTGCCACTCAGGGACAGGGAGAATTAGGCGAGCAGTACTTC.

This clonotype was seen at least ten times. The J gene is TRBJ1-2, the V gene TRBV7-9; D not certain. CDR3 length equals 12 residues. V shed 6 bases and J shed 5 bases, with 10 bases lying between them. Germline V CDR1 and CDR2: SEHNR, FQNEAQ (reference sequence). The CDR3 region is CASSLADYGYTF. The CDR3 nucleotides are TGTGCCAGCAGTCTCGCGGATTATGGCTACACCTTC. Full variable domain (rest looked up from reference TRBV7-9 and TRBJ1-2): DTGVSQNPRHKITKRGQNVTFRCDPISEHNRLYWYRQTLGQGPEFLTYFQNEAQLEKSRLLSDRFSAERPKGSFSTLEIQRTEQGDSAMYLCASSLADYGYTFGSGTRLTVV.

This clonotype was counted many times. The chain combines TRBV30 with TRBJ1-4, with 8 bases matching TRBD1. CDR1 is GTSNPN and CDR2 is SVGIG in the germline V gene (reference sequence). The length of the CDR3 is 12 residues. With 8 bases clipped from V and 5 bases from J, the junction kept 4 bases outside the gene matches. CDR3 amino acids: CARDRGNEKLFF. The DNA of the CDR3 is TGTGCCCGAGACAGGGGCAATGAAAAACTGTTTTTT.

This clonotype appeared a single time. The rearrangement links TRBV20-1 to TRBJ2-4, with 8 nucleotides matching TRBD1. Per germline, CDR1 DFQATT and CDR2 SNEGSKA (reference sequence). CDR3 size: 17 residues. Germline trimming cut 3 bases from V and 0 bases from J; bases unmatched to any gene: 10. The CDR3 nucleotides are TGCAGTGCTAGGGGTTCAGGGGGCCCCCTAGCCAAAAACATTCAGTACTTC. Translating it yields CSARGSGGPLAKNIQYF.

In this sample, this clonotype turned up many times. The chain is built from TRBV25-1 and TRBJ2-5; the match to TRBD2 covers 13 bases. This CDR3 spans 19 amino acids. Germline V gene sequence: CDR1 MGHDK, CDR2 SYGVNS. Unmatched junction bases numbered 16, after V lost 4 bases and J lost 5 bases. DNA for the CDR3: TGTGCCAGCAGTGCCCTCATCGATATACTAGCGGGGGGGAAGGAGACCCAGTACTTC. This sequence encodes CASSALIDILAGGKETQYF.

The V call is TRBV9, the J call TRBJ1-3; unclear D gene. Trimming shortened V by 2 bases and J by 0 bases, and 12 bases separated the two germline ends. Per germline, CDR1 SGDLS and CDR2 YYNGEE. The CDR3 loop spans 16 amino acids. CDR3 protein: CASSVSLDRSGNTIYF. The CDR3 DNA is TGTGCCAGCAGCGTTTCCTTGGATCGCTCTGGAAACACCATATATTTT.

In regard to this clonotype: One base away lies a much larger clone, so this may be a sequencing read error. This chain joins TRBV28 and TRBJ2-2; D is undetermined. The CDR3 length is 12 residues. Germline-derived CDR1 and CDR2 are MDHEN and SYDVKM. V lost 7 bases and J lost 6, with 9 bases in between. Here the CDR3 reads CASITNSGELFF. The CDR3 DNA follows: TGTGCCAGCATTACTAACTCCGGGGAGCTGTTTTTT.

V is TRBV13 and J is TRBJ2-7; D is undetermined. The CDR3 has 15 amino acids. Germline assignment: CDR1 PRHDT and CDR2 FYEKMQ (reference sequence). Trimming took off 8 bases at V and 3 bases at J, with 20 bases between the two ends. The DNA for the CDR3 is TGTGCCAGCGGTCAGGCCGGCCAGAGAGTCTACGAGCAGTACTTC. Translation gives CASGQAGQRVYEQYF.